This T cell receptor (beta chain) stems from a study of blood T cell repertoires in COVID-19. Study-wide background: Acute and convalescent COVID-19 specimens originated in the United States, Italy and Spain.

CDR1 and CDR2 from the germline V gene are MNHNY and SVGAGI (reference sequence). V lost 2 bases, J lost 2 bases, and 2 bases stayed unmatched. The CDR3 sequence is 14 residues long. This clone has just a few counts. The method was immunoSEQ multiplex PCR; TCRdb's version includes in-frame clones alone and lacks a portion of them. The sample lists about 300,000 clones, approximately 90% occurring once. Participants had their cohort set by participant-reported clinical history. Either two negative PCRs, clearance, or symptom resolution qualified Cohort 3 donors as recovered. The rearrangement uses TRBV6-6 and TRBJ2-5; 7 bases fit TRBD1. Sequencing input: PBMCs or T cells enriched from blood (not recorded which). This TCR came from a woman aged 18-29 years who had recovered from COVID-19. CDR3 nucleotides: TGTGCCAGCAGTTACGGGACAGCGCAAGAGACCCAGTACTTC. Translation: CASSYGTAQETQYF.